Sequencing of this T cell receptor beta chain was carried out in a study of cytomegalovirus exposure and HLA in healthy donors. Whole-study results and caveats: TCR beta V segments were, for the most part, productive about 87% or about 30% of the time in an earlier analysis. Some TCR beta chains (164 of them) were listed as cytomegalovirus-associated. Many donors carried some public TCRs, although rarity characterized most TCR sequences.

PCR used 60 Vbeta primers and 13 Jbeta primers. TCRdb keeps only in-frame clones here, not all; method: immunoSEQ multiplex PCR. The sample includes under 200,000 clones, approximately 81% of them seen just once. Concerning this clone: Its antigen remains unidentified.

The receptor was derived from a man aged 30 to 45 in good health and CMV-seronegative. The sequenced material came from PBMCs.

CDR3 DNA: TGTGCCTGGAGTGTCTTAAGCATCCAAGAGACCCAGTACTTC. This encodes CAWSVLSIQETQYF. V is TRBV30 and J is TRBJ2-5; D ambiguous. Germline CDR1 is GTSNPN and CDR2 is SVGIG (reference sequence). V lost 0 bases and J 1 base, leaving 9 bases between the germline ends. The CDR3 runs to 14 residues.